A selection of T cell receptor beta chains follows, all from one sample in a study of cytomegalovirus exposure and HLA in healthy donors. Some clones are missing from TCRdb's copy, which holds only in-frame ones; the method was immunoSEQ multiplex PCR. The table has around 210,000 clones, over 65% seen once. The specimen was PBMCs. Receptors were obtained from a woman aged 30 to 39 in good health and CMV-seronegative. Each CDR3 is given with its conserved first and last residue. Each record gives: J gene, V gene, CDR3 length, CDR3 protein.

>TRBJ2-7|TRBV7-9|11
CASRGGYEQYF
>TRBJ2-7|TRBV28|15
CASSPPSGSGYEQYF
>TRBJ1-5|TRBV4-2|15
CASSQDPGLGQPQHF
>TRBJ2-1|TRBV19|11
CASWGRNEQFF
>TRBJ1-1|TRBV18|15
CASSPGGTENTEAFF
>TRBJ2-7|TRBV10-3|15
CAITPSGTGGYEQYF
>TRBJ2-2|TRBV4-1|16
CASSQSAGGSLGELFF
>TRBJ2-7|TRBV30|15
CAWSGGVGGYFEQYF
>TRBJ2-5|TRBV5-1|15
CASSSMIGAQETQYF
>TRBJ1-4|TRBV6-1|13
CASSETDHEKLFF
>TRBJ2-7|TRBV5-6|12
CASSLAVYEQYF
>TRBJ2-1|TRBV10-1|15
CASSGPGTGYNEQFF
>TRBJ1-1|TRBV23-1|16
CASSQFKTDRGFGAFF
>TRBJ2-2|TRBV11-3|14
CASEKETNTGELFF
>TRBJ2-1|TRBV6-5|16
CASSYSRTNSYNEQFF
>TRBJ1-1|TRBV6-5|15
CASSYSTGRSTEAFF
>TRBJ2-7|TRBV5-4|12
CASSLDRAEQYF
>TRBJ1-5|TRBV19|19
CASSFRGQGRGRGNQPQHF
>TRBJ2-1|TRBV11-1|14
CASSLQVSGNEQFF
>TRBJ1-5|TRBV7-2|15
CASSLRGAGNQPQHF
>TRBJ2-7|TRBV7-9|17
CASSHTRGQIGAREQYF
>TRBJ2-5|TRBV2|14
CASRTDRAKETQYF
>TRBJ2-7|TRBV9|13
CASSGGPIEEQYF
>TRBJ2-7|TRBV2|13
CASVGSGPYEQYF
>TRBJ2-2|TRBV5-4|13
CAGGSILSGELFF
>TRBJ1-2|TRBV10-3|12
CAISEGLYGYTF
>TRBJ2-7|TRBV4-1|19
CASSRVGHSSGSWQDEQYF
>TRBJ2-7|TRBV15|16
CATSRVSGRASYEQYF
>TRBJ1-3|TRBV7-8|16
CASSLDRWSSGNTIYF
>TRBJ2-5|TRBV7-8|13
CASSHDRGETQYF
>TRBJ2-1|TRBV27|17
CASWFLAGGGSYNEQFF
>TRBJ2-1|TRBV13|15
CASSSGQGAYNEQFF
>TRBJ2-7|TRBV7-9|15
CASSFRDRGSYEQYF
>TRBJ1-2|TRBV2|16
CASRETGQFPNYGYTF
>.|TRBV10-3|15
CAISPWTSGLYEQYF
>TRBJ2-7|TRBV9|15
CASSVAPGRAGEQYF
>TRBJ1-2|TRBV29-1|18
CSVVDAFQFRQGLYGYTF
>TRBJ1-1|TRBV7-9|12
CASSPHQAEAFF
>TRBJ2-3|TRBV27|16
CASSLLFSEGPDTQYF
>.|TRBV29-1|12
CSARGGSYEQYF
>TRBJ1-2|TRBV15|15
CATSRDREGSYGYTF
>TRBJ1-1|TRBV19|14
CASSYRAGDTEAFF
>TRBJ2-4|TRBV7-2|16
CASSSTGTGAKNIQYF
>TRBJ1-2|TRBV27|14
CASSLSRGADGYTF
>TRBJ2-6|TRBV7-3|16
CASSPPGGSGANVLTF
>TRBJ2-2|TRBV7-9|16
CASSLEVGRASGELFF
>TRBJ2-7|TRBV5-1|13
CASGQGLSYEQYF
>.|TRBV7-2|13
CASSPGGRNEQYF
>TRBJ1-1|TRBV2|13
CASSVRSSTEAFF
>TRBJ2-5|TRBV5-5|14
CASSSPGTAETQYF
>TRBJ1-1|TRBV29-1|15
CSVEDLGTHFTEAFF
>TRBJ1-5|TRBV30|16
CAWKRGQWDSNQPQHF
>TRBJ1-2|TRBV30|14
CARDPRGFRDGYTF
>TRBJ2-2|TRBV7-9|16
CASSSPAGGQAGELFF